This TCR beta chain was recorded in a study of cytomegalovirus exposure and HLA in healthy donors. Study summary: In an earlier analysis, 90 million to 130 million unique TCR beta sequences were found from 150 million to 200 million T cells.

Primers for the PCR totalled 60 Vbeta and 13 Jbeta. Here immunoSEQ multiplex PCR was the method, and the copy in TCRdb shows in-frame clones only, minus some. The sample includes about 140,000 clones. Sequencing input: PBMCs. This clonotype was obtained from a woman between 18 and 29 years old in good health and CMV-seronegative.

CDR3 sequence: CASSFYADTQYF. The CDR3 nucleotides are TGTGCCAGCAGTTTTTATGCAGATACGCAGTATTTT. V is TRBV7-2 and J is TRBJ2-3; D is unresolved. The CDR3 has 12 residues. The germline V gene has CDR1 SGHTA and CDR2 FQGNSA. The germline V and J ends were trimmed by 6 bases and 4 bases, with 8 bases remaining between them.